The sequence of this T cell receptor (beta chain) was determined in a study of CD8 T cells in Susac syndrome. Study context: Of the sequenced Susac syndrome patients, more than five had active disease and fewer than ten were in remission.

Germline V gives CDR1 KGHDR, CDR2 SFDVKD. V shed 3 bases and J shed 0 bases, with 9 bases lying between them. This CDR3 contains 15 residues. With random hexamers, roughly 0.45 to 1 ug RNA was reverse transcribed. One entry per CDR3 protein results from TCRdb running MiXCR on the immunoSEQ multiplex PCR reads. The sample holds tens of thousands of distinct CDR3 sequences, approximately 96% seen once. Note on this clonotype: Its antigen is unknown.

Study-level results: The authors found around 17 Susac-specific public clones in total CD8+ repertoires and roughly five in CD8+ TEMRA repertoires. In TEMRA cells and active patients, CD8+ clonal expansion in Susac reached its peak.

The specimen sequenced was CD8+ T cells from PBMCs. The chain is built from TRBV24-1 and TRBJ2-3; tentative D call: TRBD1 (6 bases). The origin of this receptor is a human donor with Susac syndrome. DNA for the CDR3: TGTGCCACCAGTGATCTACAGGGTAGCACAGATACGCAGTATTTT. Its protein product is CATSDLQGSTDTQYF.